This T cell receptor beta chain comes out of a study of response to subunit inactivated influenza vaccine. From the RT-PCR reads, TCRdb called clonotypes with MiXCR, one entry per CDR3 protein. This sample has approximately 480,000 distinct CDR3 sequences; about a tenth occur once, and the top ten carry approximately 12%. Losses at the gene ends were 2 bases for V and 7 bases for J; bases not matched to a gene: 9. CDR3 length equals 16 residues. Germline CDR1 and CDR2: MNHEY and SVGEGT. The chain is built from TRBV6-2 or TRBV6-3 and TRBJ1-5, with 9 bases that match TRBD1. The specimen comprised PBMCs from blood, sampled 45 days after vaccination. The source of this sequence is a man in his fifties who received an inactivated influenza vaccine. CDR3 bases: TGTGCCAGCAGTTACCCAGGACAGGGGTCCGGGCAGCCCCAGCATTTT. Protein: CASSYPGQGSGQPQHF.